A single sample is the source of the 8 T cell receptor beta chains below, sequenced in a study of T cells in Graves' hyperthyroidism and ophthalmopathy. TCR beta CDR3 region amplification was performed from RNA transcripts. The HTBI primer set was used in a first-round RT-PCR of the TCR CDR3. TCRdb processed the multiplex PCR reads anew with MiXCR; each CDR3 protein has one entry. The table lists roughly 740,000 distinct CDR3 sequences, around 17% of them singletons. The specimen sequenced was blood. These receptors all stem from a young man with Graves' hyperthyroidism.

This clonotype came up many times. V is TRBV2 and J is TRBJ2-7; 11 nucleotides agree with TRBD2. The CDR3 extends over 13 amino acids. Losses at the gene ends were 6 bases for V and 4 bases for J; bases not matched to a gene: 2. In germline, CDR1 is SNHLY, CDR2 FYNNEI. The CDR3 reads CASSRLAGYEQYF. The CDR3, as DNA: TGTGCCAGCAGCCGACTAGCGGGATACGAGCAGTACTTC. Drawing the rest from reference TRBV2 and TRBJ2-7, the complete variable domain is EPEVTQTPSHQVTQMGQEVILRCVPISNHLYFYWYRQILGQKVEFLVSFYNNEISEKSEIFDDQFSVERPDGSNFTLKIRSTKLEDSAMYFCASSRLAGYEQYFGPGTRLTVT.

The V and J genes are TRBV18 and TRBJ2-1; D might be TRBD1 (6 bases). The V and J ends lost 3 bases and 2 bases respectively, with 11 bases between them. The CDR3 totals 15 residues. In germline, CDR1 is KGHSH, CDR2 LQKENI. As DNA, the CDR3 is TGTGCCAGCTCACCCCAGGGGTTCCCCTACAATGAGCAGTTCTTC. Its translation is CASSPQGFPYNEQFF.

This clonotype was observed at least ten times. The rearrangement joins TRBV7-6 to TRBJ2-5; 11 bases are a match to TRBD2. Germline CDR1 and CDR2: SGHVS and FNYEAQ. The ends lost 4 bases at V and 5 bases at J; junction bases unmatched: 21. The CDR3 consists of 20 residues. The DNA of the CDR3 is TGTGCCAGCAGCTCAGCATCCTTAAGACTAGCGGGACTACCTGCGGAGACCCAGTACTTC. Protein: CASSSASLRLAGLPAETQYF.

This clonotype was picked up a small number of times. The J gene is TRBJ2-7, the V gene TRBV10-3, with D possibly being TRBD1 or TRBD2 (5 bases each). The CDR3 runs 12 residues. Trimming stripped 7 bases from V and 3 bases from J, with 10 bases between. The germline gives CDR1 ENHRY, CDR2 SYGVKD. This CDR3 is CAIKGTNYEQYF. The CDR3 DNA reads as TGTGCCATCAAGGGGACGAACTACGAGCAGTACTTC.

This clonotype has a count of ten or more. The genes are TRBV5-1 and TRBJ2-2, with D uncertain. Trimming shortened V by 5 bases and J by 3 bases, and 5 bases separated the two germline ends. CDR1 is SGHRS and CDR2 is YFSETQ in the germline V gene. The CDR3 has 12 residues. The CDR3 reads CASRIDTGELFF. In DNA, the CDR3 is TGCGCCAGCAGGATCGACACCGGGGAGCTGTTTTTT.

This clonotype occurred many times. J is TRBJ2-7 and V is TRBV2; 10 bases are a match to TRBD1. The V gene's germline CDR1 is SNHLY and CDR2 FYNNEI. The CDR3 has 14 amino acids. V lost 5 bases to trimming and J lost 5 bases; unmatched junction nucleotides: 6. The CDR3: CASSSGTGVDEQYF. The CDR3 DNA reads TGTGCCAGCAGTTCCGGGACAGGGGTCGACGAGCAGTACTTC. The full variable domain, with the rest looked up from reference TRBV2 and TRBJ2-7, is EPEVTQTPSHQVTQMGQEVILRCVPISNHLYFYWYRQILGQKVEFLVSFYNNEISEKSEIFDDQFSVERPDGSNFTLKIRSTKLEDSAMYFCASSSGTGVDEQYFGPGTRLTVT.

This clonotype has only a few counts. The chain has TRBV20-1 and TRBJ2-5; 7 bases are a match to TRBD2. Unmatched junction bases numbered 15, after V lost 1 base and J lost 4 bases. Per germline, CDR1 DFQATT and CDR2 SNEGSKA (reference sequence). The CDR3 totals 17 residues. CDR3 residues: CSARGFAGGRAVETQYF. CDR3 sequence (DNA): TGCAGTGCTAGAGGGTTCGCCGGGGGGAGGGCCGTAGAGACCCAGTACTTC.

This clonotype has a count of ten or more. V is TRBV9 and J is TRBJ2-1; 10 nucleotides line up with TRBD2. The germline V gene has CDR1 SGDLS and CDR2 YYNGEE. V lost 0 bases and J lost 7; bases outside the gene matches: 4. The CDR3 contains 15 residues. CDR3 coding DNA: TGTGCCAGCAGCGTAGCGGGACTAGCGATGAATGAGCAGTTCTTC. This translates into CASSVAGLAMNEQFF.